Listed below are T cell receptor beta chains from one sample, sequenced in a study of OX40 agonist ivuxolimab in advanced cancers. The protocol was immunoSEQ multiplex PCR, while the TCRdb copy is restricted to in-frame clones and leaves out a portion. This sample has 15,000 to 20,000 clones; approximately 83% occur once, and the top ten carry roughly 30%. Material: CD4+ or CD8+ T cells sorted from blood, obtained in a trial of the OX40 agonist ivuxolimab. Every receptor here comes from an adult with an advanced solid tumor such as melanoma, head and neck, liver or kidney cancer. Both conserved end residues are part of each CDR3. The D gene is left open where the match is weak. For some rows the clone size is stated as once, few or many, or as a class when expanded; others skip it.

j_call: TRBJ1-2
clone_size: .
d_call: .
v_call: TRBV6-5
cdr3_nt: TGTGCCAGCAGTTACGCCAACCCAGCTAACTATGGCTACACCTTC
cdr3_aa: CASSYANPANYGYTF

j_call: TRBJ1-1
clone_size: .
d_call: .
v_call: TRBV9
cdr3_nt: TGTGCCAGCGGTTTGACCGAGGACACTGAAGCTTTCTTT
cdr3_aa: CASGLTEDTEAFF

j_call: TRBJ2-3
clone_size: .
d_call: TRBD2
v_call: TRBV11-3
cdr3_nt: TGTGCCTCCTCGGGAGCGGGAGGGTTTTTGAGCACAGATACGCAGTATTTT
cdr3_aa: CASSGAGGFLSTDTQYF

j_call: TRBJ2-7
clone_size: .
d_call: .
v_call: TRBV27
cdr3_nt: TGTGCCGTACGCCTGTGGGGAGAGCAGTACTTC
cdr3_aa: CAVRLWGEQYF

j_call: TRBJ1-2
clone_size: .
d_call: .
v_call: TRBV5-8
cdr3_nt: TGTGCCAGCAGCTTGCCAGGACTGAATGGCTACACCTTC
cdr3_aa: CASSLPGLNGYTF

j_call: TRBJ2-1
clone_size: .
d_call: .
v_call: TRBV27
cdr3_nt: TGTGCCAGCAGTTTATGGTCCGGATCGCAGTGGGAGCAGTTCTTC
cdr3_aa: CASSLWSGSQWEQFF

j_call: TRBJ1-5
clone_size: large
d_call: TRBD1
v_call: TRBV27
cdr3_nt: TGTGCCAGCAGTATCAACACAGGGGCTGGGCAGCCCCAGCATTTT
cdr3_aa: CASSINTGAGQPQHF

j_call: TRBJ2-7
clone_size: .
d_call: .
v_call: TRBV4-1
cdr3_nt: TGCGCCAGCAGCCAAGATGGGGAAGGAACCTCCCTCGAGCAGTACTTC
cdr3_aa: CASSQDGEGTSLEQYF

j_call: TRBJ2-5
clone_size: .
d_call: .
v_call: TRBV2
cdr3_nt: TGTGCCAGCACTGTTCTGCCCTATAGGGAGACCCAGTACTTC
cdr3_aa: CASTVLPYRETQYF

j_call: TRBJ1-2
clone_size: .
d_call: .
v_call: TRBV6-5
cdr3_nt: TGTGCCAGCAGTTACTCGACGCCGGTAGGATATGGCTACACCTTC
cdr3_aa: CASSYSTPVGYGYTF

j_call: TRBJ1-2
clone_size: .
d_call: .
v_call: TRBV11-2
cdr3_nt: TGTGCCAGCAGCTTAGGTCCGGGGGAAGGGATCTTC
cdr3_aa: CASSLGPGEGIF

j_call: TRBJ2-7
clone_size: .
d_call: .
v_call: TRBV5-4
cdr3_nt: TGTGCCAGCAGCTTCGGCCAGCCCTACGAGCAGTACTTC
cdr3_aa: CASSFGQPYEQYF

j_call: TRBJ2-1
clone_size: .
d_call: TRBD1
v_call: TRBV19
cdr3_nt: TGTGCCAGTAGCGGGACAGCTTACAATGAGCAGTTCTTC
cdr3_aa: CASSGTAYNEQFF

j_call: TRBJ2-6
clone_size: once
d_call: TRBD1
v_call: TRBV13
cdr3_nt: TGTGCCAGCAGCCCTCAGGGGGCGACGGTCCGGTTTGGGGCCAACGTCCTGACTTTC
cdr3_aa: CASSPQGATVRFGANVLTF

j_call: TRBJ1-1
clone_size: .
d_call: .
v_call: TRBV5-4
cdr3_nt: TGTGCCAGCAGCTTGTTCAGGGAGGCAGCCACTGAAGCTTTCTTT
cdr3_aa: CASSLFREAATEAFF

j_call: TRBJ2-1
clone_size: once
d_call: .
v_call: TRBV7-3
cdr3_nt: TGTGCCAGCAGCAAGGAGGGGGGTGAGCAGTTCTTC
cdr3_aa: CASSKEGGEQFF

j_call: TRBJ2-3
clone_size: .
d_call: .
v_call: TRBV29-1
cdr3_nt: TGCAGCGTTGGGCGTCTGGATACGCAGTATTTT
cdr3_aa: CSVGRLDTQYF

j_call: TRBJ2-7
clone_size: .
d_call: .
v_call: TRBV9
cdr3_nt: TGTGCCAACAGCGTAGGGGCGACGGAATACGAGCAGTACTTC
cdr3_aa: CANSVGATEYEQYF

j_call: TRBJ2-2
clone_size: .
d_call: .
v_call: TRBV10-3
cdr3_nt: TGTGCCATCAACGAGAACACCGGGGAGCTGTTTTTT
cdr3_aa: CAINENTGELFF

j_call: TRBJ2-1
clone_size: .
d_call: .
v_call: TRBV6-1
cdr3_nt: TGTGCCAGCAGTGAGACGGCCTGGGGGGTCGGAAGCTACAATGAGCAGTTCTTC
cdr3_aa: CASSETAWGVGSYNEQFF

j_call: TRBJ2-7
clone_size: .
d_call: TRBD2
v_call: TRBV6-5
cdr3_nt: TGTGCCAGCAGTACGACTAGCAAGGGCGAGCAGTACTTC
cdr3_aa: CASSTTSKGEQYF

j_call: TRBJ2-1
clone_size: .
d_call: .
v_call: TRBV5-6
cdr3_nt: TGTGCCAGCAGCTTGGTAACGGGTAACAATGAGCAGTTCTTC
cdr3_aa: CASSLVTGNNEQFF

j_call: TRBJ2-3
clone_size: once
d_call: .
v_call: TRBV15
cdr3_nt: TGTGCCACCAGCAGAGATCTGGGCCCAAGTAGCACAGATACGCAGTATTTT
cdr3_aa: CATSRDLGPSSTDTQYF

j_call: TRBJ2-1
clone_size: .
d_call: TRBD2
v_call: TRBV27
cdr3_nt: TGTGCCAGCCGGTTAGGCGGGAGAGAATCCTACAATGAGCAGTTCTTC
cdr3_aa: CASRLGGRESYNEQFF

j_call: TRBJ2-7
clone_size: .
d_call: .
v_call: TRBV15
cdr3_nt: TGTGCCACCAGCAGAGATCGGAGGAGCTCCTACGAGCAGTACTTC
cdr3_aa: CATSRDRRSSYEQYF

j_call: TRBJ2-1
clone_size: .
d_call: .
v_call: TRBV4-2
cdr3_nt: TGTGCCAGCAGCTATCAGGGGAGTGTGTACAATGAGCAGTTCTTC
cdr3_aa: CASSYQGSVYNEQFF

j_call: TRBJ1-1
clone_size: .
d_call: .
v_call: TRBV6-4
cdr3_nt: TGTGCCAGCAGCGCACAGCCAGGAGGGACTGAAGCTTTCTTT
cdr3_aa: CASSAQPGGTEAFF

j_call: TRBJ1-1
clone_size: .
d_call: .
v_call: TRBV25-1
cdr3_nt: TGTGCCAGCAGTGAATTTAGAACAGGGAGGACTGAAGCTTTCTTT
cdr3_aa: CASSEFRTGRTEAFF

j_call: TRBJ2-3
clone_size: .
d_call: .
v_call: TRBV10-3
cdr3_nt: TGTGCCATCAGTGATCCGCGGGAAGCAGATACGCAGTATTTT
cdr3_aa: CAISDPREADTQYF

j_call: TRBJ2-7
clone_size: .
d_call: TRBD2
v_call: TRBV25-1
cdr3_nt: TGTGCCAGCAGTGACTTAGCGGGAGATATCTACGAGCAGTACTTC
cdr3_aa: CASSDLAGDIYEQYF

j_call: TRBJ2-7
clone_size: .
d_call: TRBD2
v_call: TRBV7-6
cdr3_nt: TGTGCCAGCAGCTTAGCCCTAGCGGGAGACGGCTACGAGCAGTACTTC
cdr3_aa: CASSLALAGDGYEQYF

j_call: TRBJ1-4
clone_size: .
d_call: .
v_call: TRBV10-1
cdr3_nt: TGCGCCAGCAGAGGGACGGAGCTATCCCCTCCAGCAACTAATGAAAAACTGTTTTTT
cdr3_aa: CASRGTELSPPATNEKLFF

j_call: TRBJ2-1
clone_size: once
d_call: .
v_call: TRBV27
cdr3_nt: TGTGCCAGCAGTTTACTAGCACCCCCCCCCTACAATGAGCAGTTCTTC
cdr3_aa: CASSLLAPPPYNEQFF

j_call: TRBJ1-5
clone_size: .
d_call: .
v_call: TRBV6-6
cdr3_nt: TGTGCCACCACCGGCGGGGGGGTGTTACAGCCCCAGCATTTT
cdr3_aa: CATTGGGVLQPQHF

j_call: TRBJ2-7
clone_size: .
d_call: TRBD1
v_call: TRBV27
cdr3_nt: TGTGCCAGCAGTTTATCCCCCTGGACAGGGGGAATCTACGAGCAGTACTTC
cdr3_aa: CASSLSPWTGGIYEQYF

j_call: TRBJ1-2
clone_size: few
d_call: .
v_call: TRBV6-5
cdr3_nt: TGTGCCAGCAGTTACGACACTTGGGCCTATGGCTACACCTTC
cdr3_aa: CASSYDTWAYGYTF

j_call: TRBJ1-4
clone_size: .
d_call: .
v_call: TRBV7-9
cdr3_nt: TGTGCCAGCAGCTCGACAGAAAAACTGTTTTTT
cdr3_aa: CASSSTEKLFF

j_call: TRBJ2-7
clone_size: .
d_call: TRBD2
v_call: TRBV4-1
cdr3_nt: TGCGCCAGCAGCCAAGATCGACTAGCGGGGCAGTACGAGCAGTACTTC
cdr3_aa: CASSQDRLAGQYEQYF

j_call: TRBJ1-4
clone_size: once
d_call: .
v_call: TRBV4-3
cdr3_nt: TGCGCCAGCAGCCAAGGCGGAGGGTTTGAAAAACTGTTTTTT
cdr3_aa: CASSQGGGFEKLFF

j_call: TRBJ2-7
clone_size: .
d_call: .
v_call: TRBV28
cdr3_nt: TGTGCCAGCAGTTTGAGACTTAGCTACGAGCAGTACTTC
cdr3_aa: CASSLRLSYEQYF

j_call: TRBJ2-1
clone_size: medium-sized
d_call: .
v_call: TRBV6-5
cdr3_nt: TGTGCCAGCAGCCCCGACAGCAACAATGAGCAGTTCTTC
cdr3_aa: CASSPDSNNEQFF

j_call: TRBJ2-7
clone_size: .
d_call: TRBD2
v_call: TRBV19
cdr3_nt: TGTGCCAGTAGTATCCCCGGGGGCGGGAGGGCCGACGAGCAGTACTTC
cdr3_aa: CASSIPGGGRADEQYF

j_call: TRBJ2-4
clone_size: .
d_call: .
v_call: TRBV28
cdr3_nt: TGTGCCAGCAGACGACAGGAGCTAGCCAAAAACATTCAGTACTTC
cdr3_aa: CASRRQELAKNIQYF

j_call: TRBJ2-7
clone_size: .
d_call: .
v_call: TRBV5-1
cdr3_nt: TGCGCCAGCAGCTTGGCCTGGGGATATGGGGAGCAGTACTTC
cdr3_aa: CASSLAWGYGEQYF

j_call: TRBJ2-2
clone_size: once
d_call: TRBD2
v_call: TRBV28
cdr3_nt: TGTGCCAGCAGTCCCACTAGCGGGATACCCGGGGAGCTGTTTTTT
cdr3_aa: CASSPTSGIPGELFF

j_call: TRBJ2-6
clone_size: once
d_call: .
v_call: TRBV7-2
cdr3_nt: TGTGCCAGCAGCTGGAGCAGTGCTGGGGCCAACGTCCTGACTTTC
cdr3_aa: CASSWSSAGANVLTF

j_call: TRBJ2-1
clone_size: .
d_call: TRBD1
v_call: TRBV4-1
cdr3_nt: TGCGCCAGCAGCAATCCGACAGGGGGAGCTTACAATGAGCAGTTCTTC
cdr3_aa: CASSNPTGGAYNEQFF

j_call: TRBJ1-1
clone_size: once
d_call: .
v_call: TRBV14
cdr3_nt: TGTGCCAGCAGCCGTAGGGGCACTGAAGCTTTCTTT
cdr3_aa: CASSRRGTEAFF

j_call: TRBJ2-4
clone_size: .
d_call: .
v_call: TRBV28
cdr3_nt: TGTGCCAGCAGTTTCCCGACGTCGGGCAAAAACATTCAGTACTTC
cdr3_aa: CASSFPTSGKNIQYF

j_call: TRBJ2-7
clone_size: .
d_call: .
v_call: TRBV19
cdr3_nt: TGTGCCAGTAGTACCGGGGGTGGGGCCCGGAACGAGCAGTACTTC
cdr3_aa: CASSTGGGARNEQYF